The 21 T cell receptor beta chains reported below all come from one sample, sequenced in a study of neurological immune-mediated disorders. TCRdb called the 5' RACE reads again in MiXCR, with one record for every CDR3 protein. Among some 60,000 distinct CDR3 sequences listed, about 2.5% were seen once. Sequenced material: PBMCs. Receptor source: a man in his fifties or sixties with multiple sclerosis.

This clonotype was detected ten times or more. This chain uses TRBV29-1 with TRBJ1-2, with D possibly matching TRBD1 (5 bases). Germline CDR1 and CDR2: SQVTM and ANQGSEA. This CDR3 has 11 amino acids. Between the trimmed V and J ends, which lost 4 bases and 8 bases, there was a span of 11 bases. The CDR3 here is CSVASAGGYTF. The CDR3 DNA is TGCAGCGTTGCGTCAGCAGGGGGCTACACCTTC.

In its sample, this clonotype was seen once. The chain couples TRBV4-3 to TRBJ1-1; TRBD1 agrees at 10 bases. Germline values: CDR1 LGHNA, CDR2 YSLEER. The CDR3 runs 17 residues. The J segment lost 6 bases and the V segment lost 2 bases, leaving 12 bases of the junction unmatched. The DNA for the CDR3 is TGCGCCAGCAGCCAATCCCGGGACAGGGGAATTGCGGCTGAAGCTTTCTTT. This codes for CASSQSRDRGIAAEAFF.

This clonotype was observed many times. The V gene is TRBV15, the J gene TRBJ2-1; 10 nucleotides line up with TRBD2. CDR3 length: 13 residues. Germline V CDR1 and CDR2: LNHNV, YYDKDF (reference sequence). The V gene end was trimmed by 8 bases and the J gene end by 4 bases; junction bases not matched to a gene: 2. CDR3 in amino acids: CATQRGGYNEQFF. The CDR3 DNA is TGTGCCACCCAGCGGGGGGGATACAATGAGCAGTTCTTC.

This clonotype was seen at least ten times. The chain links TRBV11-2 to TRBJ2-2; D is uncertain. Deletions cut 2 bases from V and 2 bases from J, with 9 bases between. The germline CDR1 and CDR2 sequences are SGHAT and FQNNGV. The CDR3 runs to 15 residues. DNA for the CDR3: TGTGCCAGCAGCTTAAGGGCGACAAACACCGGGGAGCTGTTTTTT. The encoded protein is CASSLRATNTGELFF.

In this sample, this clonotype turned up many times. The chain combines TRBV3-1 with TRBJ1-3; D may be TRBD1 (5 bases). The CDR3 spans 17 residues. Per the germline V gene, CDR1 is LGHDT and CDR2 is YNNKEL (reference sequence). The germline V and J ends were trimmed by 4 bases and 0 bases, with 16 bases remaining between them. DNA of the CDR3: TGTGCCAGCAGCCCAACGATCGGGGGAAACTCTGGAAACACCATATATTTT. Amino acids: CASSPTIGGNSGNTIYF.

This clonotype was seen at least ten times. The gene calls are TRBV5-1 and TRBJ2-1; possible D gene TRBD2, 6 bases. V was pared by 6 bases and J by 7 bases, with 17 bases between. The CDR3 contains 14 residues. CDR1 is SGHRS, CDR2 YFSETQ, per germline. As DNA, the CDR3 is TGCGCCAGCACCCCCCCGGGACTCACTAATGAGCAGTTCTTC. Encoded protein: CASTPPGLTNEQFF.

The sample holds many counts of this clonotype. J is TRBJ1-3 and V is TRBV18; 7 nucleotides agree with TRBD1. Trimming took 6 bases from V and 6 from J; bases not matched to a gene: 8. CDR1 KGHSH and CDR2 LQKENI come from the germline V gene. The CDR3 is 14 amino acids. As DNA, the CDR3 is TGTGCCAGCTCTCCGACAGGGCGTGAAAACACCATATATTTT. Its translation is CASSPTGRENTIYF.

By share, this clonotype counts as medium-sized. The CDR3 coding sequence is TGCAGTGCTAGGTCTCCGGGACAGGAAAGTCAGCCCCAGCATTTT. This sequence encodes CSARSPGQESQPQHF. This chain links TRBV20-1 with TRBJ1-5, with 8 bases identical to TRBD1. Germline loops: CDR1 DFQATT, CDR2 SNEGSKA (reference sequence). V lost 3 bases and J lost 6; bases outside the gene matches: 10. This CDR3 comprises 15 residues.

This clonotype occurred many times. The chain uses TRBV5-5 and TRBJ1-4, with D unclear. Between the trimmed V and J ends, which lost 2 bases and 7 bases, there was a span of 9 bases. Looked up from germline, CDR1 is SGHKS and CDR2 is YYEKEE (reference sequence). The CDR3 extends over 13 amino acids. The chain's CDR3 is CASSFPGSEKLFF. The CDR3 coding sequence is TGTGCCAGCAGCTTTCCGGGTTCTGAAAAACTGTTTTTT.

This clonotype was seen repeatedly, ten times or more. This rearrangement joins TRBV10-3 to TRBJ2-5; D is uncertain. Germline CDR1 is ENHRY and CDR2 is SYGVKD. V lost 6 bases and J lost 4, with 15 bases in between. The CDR3 has 14 amino acids. CDR3 sequence: CAIRSLDLGETQYF. CDR3 DNA sequence: TGTGCCATCAGATCGCTAGATTTAGGAGAGACCCAGTACTTC.

J is TRBJ2-1 and V is TRBV7-3; D uncertain. V lost 2 bases and J lost 4, with 9 bases in between. This CDR3 spans 14 amino acids. CDR1 is SGHTA and CDR2 is FQGTGA in the germline V gene. CDR3 DNA: TGTGCCAGCAGCTTATCATCGGTATACAATGAGCAGTTCTTC. This sequence encodes CASSLSSVYNEQFF.

This clonotype has ten or more counts. V is TRBV6-5 and J is TRBJ1-3; D gene unclear. This CDR3 spans 12 amino acids. CDR1 is MNHEY and CDR2 is SVGAGI in the germline V gene. Trimming removed 6 bases at V and 7 bases at J, with 10 bases between. DNA of the CDR3: TGTGCCAGCAGCCCCGGAGGCAACACCATATATTTT. It translates to CASSPGGNTIYF.

This clonotype was seen ten or more times. The chain uses TRBV25-1 and TRBJ2-2; D not resolved. The CDR3 length is 13 residues. V lost 7 bases and J lost 3, with 9 bases in between. In germline, CDR1 is MGHDK, CDR2 SYGVNS. The CDR3 reads CASITEYTGELFF. The CDR3 DNA follows: TGTGCCAGCATCACAGAGTACACCGGGGAGCTGTTTTTT.

On this clonotype: It may be a read error: a sequence one base away is much more abundant. The rearrangement uses TRBV5-1 and TRBJ2-6; 11 nucleotides align to TRBD1. The CDR3 runs 17 residues. Per the germline V gene, CDR1 is SGHRS and CDR2 is YFSETQ. The CDR3 nucleotides read TGCGCCAGCAGCTCGGGACAGGGGGGCTCTGGGGCCAAAGTCCTGACTTTC. Translation: CASSSGQGGSGAKVLTF. The whole variable domain, filled in from reference TRBV5-1 and TRBJ2-6, reads KAGVTQTPRYLIKTRGQQVTLSCSPISGHRSVSWYQQTPGQGLQFLFEYFSETQRNKGNFPGRFSGRQFSNSRSEMNVSTLELGDSALYLCASSSGQGGSGAKVLTFGAGSRLTVL.

This clonotype was seen at least ten times. J is TRBJ1-5 and V is TRBV4-1, with 9 bases fitting TRBD1. CDR3 length: 14 residues. V was pared by 6 bases and J by 7 bases, with 7 bases of the junction left unmatched. The germline V gene has CDR1 MGHRA and CDR2 YSYEKL. CDR3 coding DNA: TGCGCCAGCAGTCTGGACAGGGGAGAGCAGCCCCAGCATTTT. The encoded protein is CASSLDRGEQPQHF.

This clonotype has ten or more counts. The chain uses TRBV9 and TRBJ2-7; no clear D. V was pared by 3 bases and J by 6 bases, with 19 bases between. CDR3 length equals 15 residues. Germline-derived CDR1 and CDR2 are SGDLS and YYNGEE. The DNA for the CDR3 is TGTGCCAGCAGCGCCCGTCCCTCGGTTGGGGTCGAGCAGTACTTC. It is translated as CASSARPSVGVEQYF. The full variable domain, in which reference TRBV9 and TRBJ2-7 provide the parts outside the CDR3, is DSGVTQTPKHLITATGQRVTLRCSPRSGDLSVYWYQQSLDQGLQFLIQYYNGEERAKGNILERFSAQQFPDLHSELNLSSLELGDSALYFCASSARPSVGVEQYFGPGTRLTVT.

This clonotype has more than one count but fewer than ten. The final CDR3 position lacks the conserved phenylalanine or tryptophan, pointing to a likely read error. The V and J genes are TRBV20-1 and TRBJ2-4; unclear D gene. Germline CDR1 DFQATT, CDR2 SNEGSKA (reference sequence). Trimming took off 4 bases at V and 0 bases at J, with 13 bases between the two ends. This CDR3 region has 15 residues. The CDR3: CSATRQGLAKNIQYN. CDR3 nucleotides: TGCAGTGCTACCCGACAAGGATTAGCCAAAAACATTCAGTACAAC.

This clonotype was counted many times. The J gene is TRBJ2-2, the V gene TRBV9; D gene ambiguous. Germline-derived CDR1 and CDR2 are SGDLS and YYNGEE. Between the trimmed V and J ends, which lost 0 bases and 1 base, there was a span of 7 bases. The CDR3 runs 15 residues. The CDR3 here is CASSVGNGNTGELFF. The CDR3 DNA reads as TGTGCCAGCAGCGTAGGGAACGGGAACACCGGGGAGCTGTTTTTT.

This clonotype was recorded many times. The chain recombines TRBV12-3 or TRBV12-4 with TRBJ1-2, with D unclear. Trimming took 1 base from V and 8 from J, leaving 8 bases between them. This CDR3 is 12 amino acids long. The CDR3 DNA follows: TGTGCCAGCAGTTTAGTCCCGGAGGGCTACACCTTC. Translated, it gives CASSLVPEGYTF.

Many counts were recorded for this clonotype. The chain joins TRBV5-1 to TRBJ2-3, with D maybe TRBD1 (6 bases). V was cut by 5 bases and J by 1 base, with 11 bases left in between. There are 14 residues in the CDR3. Germline CDR1 reads SGHRS; CDR2 reads YFSETQ. CDR3 in amino acids: CASRKTGRTDTQYF. CDR3 bases: TGCGCCAGCAGAAAGACAGGTCGCACAGATACGCAGTATTTT.

There are many counts of this clonotype. The chain recombines TRBV3-1 with TRBJ1-1, with D maybe TRBD1 (5 bases). Trimming took 1 base from V and 5 from J, leaving 11 bases between them. Germline loops: CDR1 LGHDT, CDR2 YNNKEL (reference sequence). The CDR3 totals 14 residues. The CDR3 spells CASSQGGRETEAFF. The CDR3 DNA is TGTGCCAGCAGCCAAGGGGGCAGGGAGACTGAAGCTTTCTTT.